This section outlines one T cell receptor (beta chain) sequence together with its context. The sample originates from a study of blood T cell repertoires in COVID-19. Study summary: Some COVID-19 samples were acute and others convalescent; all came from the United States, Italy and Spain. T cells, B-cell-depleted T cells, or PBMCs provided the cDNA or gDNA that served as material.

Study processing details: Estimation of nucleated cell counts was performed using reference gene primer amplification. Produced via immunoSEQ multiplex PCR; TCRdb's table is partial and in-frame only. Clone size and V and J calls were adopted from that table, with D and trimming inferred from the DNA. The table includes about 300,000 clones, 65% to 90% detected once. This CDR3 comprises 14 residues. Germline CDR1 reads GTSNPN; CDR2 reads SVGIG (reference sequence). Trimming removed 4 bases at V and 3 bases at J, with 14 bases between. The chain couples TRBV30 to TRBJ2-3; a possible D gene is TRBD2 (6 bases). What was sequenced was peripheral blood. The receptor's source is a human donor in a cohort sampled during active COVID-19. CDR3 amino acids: CAWKSAGLTDTQYF. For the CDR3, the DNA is TGTGCCTGGAAGTCGGCGGGACTGACAGATACGCAGTATTTT.